The following is a T cell receptor beta chain sequence with its context. This sample was taken from a study of blood T cell repertoires in COVID-19. Study at large: PBMCs, B-cell-depleted T cells, or T cells provided the cDNA or gDNA that made up the material.

Source study methods: Reference gene primer amplification gave nucleated cell count estimates. The table came from immunoSEQ multiplex PCR; TCRdb's copy has only in-frame clones and leaves some out. Clone size and the V and J calls come from that table; the DNA yielded D and trimming. Here the sample spans around 120,000 clones, 78% being singletons. The germline V gene has CDR1 SGHAT and CDR2 FQNNGV. The CDR3 runs to 15 residues. V lost 4 bases, J lost 5 bases, and 17 bases lay in between. The chain employs TRBV11-2 and TRBJ2-5; tentative D call: TRBD2 (6 bases). This clonotype was sampled from a man in his 70s with acute or convalescent COVID-19. The sequenced sample was peripheral blood. CDR3 residues: CASSWGVPPAETQYF. CDR3 DNA: TGTGCCAGCAGCTGGGGGGTCCCTCCAGCGGAGACCCAGTACTTC.